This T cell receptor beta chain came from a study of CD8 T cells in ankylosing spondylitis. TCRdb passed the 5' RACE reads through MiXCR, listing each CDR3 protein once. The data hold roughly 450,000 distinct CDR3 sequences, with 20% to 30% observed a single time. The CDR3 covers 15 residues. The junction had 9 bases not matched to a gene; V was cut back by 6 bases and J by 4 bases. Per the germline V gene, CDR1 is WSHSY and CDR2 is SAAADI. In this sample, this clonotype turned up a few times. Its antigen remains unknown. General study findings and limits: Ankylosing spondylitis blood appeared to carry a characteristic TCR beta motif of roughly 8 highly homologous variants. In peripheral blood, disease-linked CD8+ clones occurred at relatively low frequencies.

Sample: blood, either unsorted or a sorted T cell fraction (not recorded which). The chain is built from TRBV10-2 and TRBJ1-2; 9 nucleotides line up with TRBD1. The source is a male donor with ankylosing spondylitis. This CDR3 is CASSPTGGGTYGYTF. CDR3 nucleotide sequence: TGCGCCAGCAGCCCGACAGGGGGAGGCACCTATGGCTACACCTTC.